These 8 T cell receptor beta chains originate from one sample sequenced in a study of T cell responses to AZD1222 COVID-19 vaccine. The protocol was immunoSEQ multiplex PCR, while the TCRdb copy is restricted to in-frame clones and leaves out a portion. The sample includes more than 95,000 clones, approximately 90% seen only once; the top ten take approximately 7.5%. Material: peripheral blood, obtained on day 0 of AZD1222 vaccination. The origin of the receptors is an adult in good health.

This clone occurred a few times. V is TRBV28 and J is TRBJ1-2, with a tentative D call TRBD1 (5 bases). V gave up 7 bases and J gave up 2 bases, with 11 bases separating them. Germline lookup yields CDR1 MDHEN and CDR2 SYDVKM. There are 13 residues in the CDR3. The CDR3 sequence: CASTLGGNYGYTF. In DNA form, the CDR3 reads TGTGCCAGCACCCTGGGGGGGAACTATGGCTACACCTTC.

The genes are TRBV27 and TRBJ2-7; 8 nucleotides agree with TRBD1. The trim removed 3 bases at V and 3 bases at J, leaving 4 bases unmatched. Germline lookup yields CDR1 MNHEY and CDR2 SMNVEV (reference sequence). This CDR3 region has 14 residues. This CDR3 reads CASSFWDRIYEQYF. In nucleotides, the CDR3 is TGTGCCAGCAGTTTTTGGGACAGGATCTACGAGCAGTACTTC.

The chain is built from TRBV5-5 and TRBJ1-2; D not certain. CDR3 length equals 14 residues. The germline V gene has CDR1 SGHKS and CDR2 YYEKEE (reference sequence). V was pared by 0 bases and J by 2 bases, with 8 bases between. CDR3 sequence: CASSLAPGNYGYTF. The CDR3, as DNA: TGTGCCAGCAGCTTGGCCCCAGGAAACTATGGCTACACCTTC.

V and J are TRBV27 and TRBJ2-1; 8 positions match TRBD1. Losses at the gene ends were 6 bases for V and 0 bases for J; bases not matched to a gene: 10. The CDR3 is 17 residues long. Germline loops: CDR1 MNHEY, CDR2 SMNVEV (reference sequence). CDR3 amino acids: CASSPLTGGSSYNEQFF. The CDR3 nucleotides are TGTGCCAGCAGCCCTCTAACAGGGGGTAGCTCCTACAATGAGCAGTTCTTC.

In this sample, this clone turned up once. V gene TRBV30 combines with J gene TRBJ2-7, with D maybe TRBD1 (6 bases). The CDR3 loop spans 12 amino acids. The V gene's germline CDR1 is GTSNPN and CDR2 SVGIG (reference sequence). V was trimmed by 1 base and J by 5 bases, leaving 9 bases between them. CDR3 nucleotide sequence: TGTGCCTGGAGTGCAACAGGGAACGAGCAGTACTTC. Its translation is CAWSATGNEQYF.

In DNA, the CDR3 is TGTGCCAGCAGGACAGCCTCCCAGCCCCAGCATTTT. Amino acids: CASRTASQPQHF. The chain couples TRBV2 to TRBJ1-5; weak D call: TRBD1 (5 bases). CDR3 length equals 12 residues. CDR1 and CDR2 (germline): SNHLY, FYNNEI. Trimming left V 6 bases short and J 7 bases short, with 10 bases between. Full variable domain (missing parts from reference TRBV2 and TRBJ1-5): EPEVTQTPSHQVTQMGQEVILRCVPISNHLYFYWYRQILGQKVEFLVSFYNNEISEKSEIFDDQFSVERPDGSNFTLKIRSTKLEDSAMYFCASRTASQPQHFGDGTRLSIL.

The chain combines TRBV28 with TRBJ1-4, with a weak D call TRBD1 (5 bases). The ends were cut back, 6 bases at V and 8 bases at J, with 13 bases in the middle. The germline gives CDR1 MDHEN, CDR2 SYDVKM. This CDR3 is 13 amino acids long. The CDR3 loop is CASREGHLEKLFF. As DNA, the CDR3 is TGTGCCAGCAGAGAGGGGCATTTGGAAAAACTGTTTTTT.

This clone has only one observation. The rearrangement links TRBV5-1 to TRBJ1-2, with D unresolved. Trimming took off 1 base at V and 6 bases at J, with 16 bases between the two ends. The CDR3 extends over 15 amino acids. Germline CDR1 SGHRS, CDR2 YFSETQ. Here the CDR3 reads CASSLSQIDYNGYTF. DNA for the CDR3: TGCGCCAGCAGCTTGTCACAGATCGATTATAATGGCTACACCTTC.